Within the sample, the clone carrying this T cell receptor beta chain is large (0.1 to 1%). Antigen specificity is unknown. This beta chain turned up in a library designed for alpha chains; as an off-target read, its abundance says little. Time point meaning: sample taken at primary tumor resection. The study sequenced unsorted whole RNA from tumor, nontumor lung or frozen PBMC. These data belong to a study of spatial heterogeneity in lung cancer. Overall study: Beta-chain sequences consistently outnumbered alpha-chain sequences in detection. Regarding the study as a whole: Tracking of tumor mutation counts was seen in expanded intratumoral alpha and beta TCR counts.

Each CDR3 protein is one row after TCRdb ran MiXCR on the 5' RACE reads. The sample yields roughly 8,000 distinct CDR3 sequences, roughly 7.5% seen once. The CDR3 spans 17 residues. The J segment lost 4 bases and the V segment lost 2 bases, leaving 12 bases of the junction unmatched. Germline V lookup: CDR1 LGHDT, CDR2 YNNKEL (reference sequence). Here the sequenced sample was lung tumor tissue, taken at surgery. The J gene is TRBJ2-5, the V gene TRBV3-1; 8 positions agree with TRBD2. This sequence originates from a female donor with early-stage non-small cell lung cancer. Here the CDR3 reads CASSQSPRTSNIETQYF. The CDR3 nucleotides are TGTGCCAGCAGCCAAAGCCCCCGGACTAGCAACATAGAGACCCAGTACTTC.